These T cell receptor beta chains were read from a single sample in a study of identical twins. TCRdb called the 5' RACE reads again in MiXCR, with one record for every CDR3 protein. The sample lists some 250,000 distinct CDR3 sequences; under 8.5% were seen once. These data were likewise used in another study, on T cells expressing NK-cell markers.

Sequenced sample: CD8+ T cells sorted from blood. These receptors originate from a woman aged 18-35 years in good health. Each CDR3 is given with its conserved first and last residue. The D gene is left open where the match is weak. Each size is once, few, many or a size class.

size: few
D: .
V: TRBV9
J: TRBJ1-2
CDR3: CASSGDRTYGYTF
DNA: TGTGCCAGCAGCGGTGACAGGACCTATGGCTACACCTTC

size: few
D: .
V: TRBV12-3/TRBV12-4
J: TRBJ1-1
CDR3: CASRWDTEAFF
DNA: TGTGCCAGCCGGTGGGACACTGAAGCTTTCTTT

size: many
D: TRBD2
V: TRBV3-1
J: TRBJ2-1
CDR3: CASTRLAGDRYEQFF
DNA: TGTGCCAGCACCCGACTAGCGGGAGATAGGTATGAGCAGTTCTTC

size: few
D: .
V: TRBV29-1
J: TRBJ2-1
CDR3: CSVVGESGNEQFF
DNA: TGCAGCGTTGTAGGGGAATCGGGCAATGAGCAGTTCTTC

size: few
D: .
V: TRBV7-2
J: TRBJ2-1
CDR3: CASSLDIAEQFF
DNA: TGTGCCAGCAGCTTAGATATAGCGGAGCAGTTCTTC

size: many
D: .
V: TRBV7-9
J: TRBJ2-7
CDR3: CASSSSRQGKTYEQYF
DNA: TGTGCCAGCAGCTCCTCCCGGCAGGGGAAGACCTACGAGCAGTACTTC

size: few
D: TRBD2
V: TRBV3-1
J: TRBJ2-7
CDR3: CASSPRLASSYEQYF
DNA: TGTGCCAGCAGCCCTCGACTAGCTTCATCCTACGAGCAGTACTTC

size: many
D: TRBD1
V: TRBV20-1
J: TRBJ2-1
CDR3: CSARDRDRPYNEQFF
DNA: TGCAGTGCTAGAGATCGGGACAGACCTTACAATGAGCAGTTCTTC

size: few
D: .
V: TRBV6-4
J: TRBJ2-3
CDR3: CASSDNGLGGPDTQYF
DNA: TGTGCCAGCAGTGACAACGGTCTCGGGGGCCCAGATACGCAGTATTTT

size: few
D: .
V: TRBV5-1
J: TRBJ2-1
CDR3: CASSQIGGGVTNEQFF
DNA: TGCGCCAGCAGCCAGATCGGAGGGGGGGTTACGAATGAGCAGTTCTTC